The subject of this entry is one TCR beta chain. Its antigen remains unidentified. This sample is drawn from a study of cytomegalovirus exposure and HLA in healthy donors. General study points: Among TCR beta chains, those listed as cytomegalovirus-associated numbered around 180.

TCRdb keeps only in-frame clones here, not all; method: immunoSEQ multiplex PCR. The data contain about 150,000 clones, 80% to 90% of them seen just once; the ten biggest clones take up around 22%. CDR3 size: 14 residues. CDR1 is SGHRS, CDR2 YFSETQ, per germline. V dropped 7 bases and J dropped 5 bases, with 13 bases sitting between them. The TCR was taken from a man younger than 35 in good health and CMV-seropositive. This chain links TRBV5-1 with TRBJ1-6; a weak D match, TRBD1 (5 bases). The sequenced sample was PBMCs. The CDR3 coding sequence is TGCGCCAGCGGCCCGGGGGATAATAATTCACCCCTCCACTTT. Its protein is CASGPGDNNSPLHF.